Listed below are T cell receptor beta chains from one sample, sequenced in a study of blood T cells in healthy people across ages. TCRdb processed the 5' RACE reads anew with MiXCR; each CDR3 protein has one entry. The sample includes about 1.8 million distinct CDR3 sequences, around 48% of them seen just once. Sequenced material: blood. Source of these receptors: a woman aged 40 to 55 in good health. The CDR3 runs from the conserved cysteine through the conserved F or W. D genes are given only for firm matches. Size values are once, few and many counts, or a class for expanded clones, and some rows have none.

D gene,clone size,J gene,V gene,CDR3 protein,CDR3 DNA
-,-,TRBJ2-3,TRBV19,CASSISEITDTQYF,TGTGCCAGTAGTATTTCCGAAATCACAGATACGCAGTATTTT
-,-,TRBJ1-5,TRBV10-2,CASSENRNQPQHF,TGCGCCAGCAGTGAGAACCGAAATCAGCCCCAGCATTTT
-,-,TRBJ2-3,TRBV11-2,CACRHSTVADTQYF,TGTGCCTGCAGACATTCGACGGTGGCAGATACGCAGTATTTT
-,-,TRBJ2-1,TRBV2,CASSEAWRGLNEQFF,TGTGCCAGCAGTGAAGCTTGGCGGGGCCTCAATGAGCAGTTCTTC
TRBD1,once,TRBJ1-5,TRBV2,CAIRGTGSNQPQHF,TGTGCCATCCGAGGGACAGGGAGCAATCAGCCCCAGCATTTT
TRBD2,-,TRBJ2-1,TRBV7-8,CASLAGGPGNEQFF,TGTGCCAGCCTAGCGGGGGGGCCTGGCAATGAGCAGTTCTTC
TRBD2,-,TRBJ2-1,TRBV11-2,CASSPDRRLANNEQFF,TGTGCCAGCAGCCCCGATAGAAGACTAGCGAACAATGAGCAGTTCTTC
-,-,TRBJ1-1,TRBV7-2,CASSLPLLNTEAFF,TGTGCCAGCAGTCTTCCCCTGTTGAACACTGAAGCTTTCTTT
-,few,TRBJ2-3,TRBV6-5,CASSYSGGPTDTQYF,TGTGCCAGCAGTTACTCCGGCGGACCAACAGATACGCAGTATTTT
-,-,TRBJ2-7,TRBV28,CASSLGVRSLYEQYF,TGTGCCAGCAGTTTAGGGGTAAGGTCCCTCTACGAGCAGTACTTC
TRBD1,-,TRBJ2-4,TRBV20-1,CSVKDRAQAKNIQYF,TGCAGTGTTAAGGACAGGGCTCAGGCCAAAAACATTCAGTACTTC
-,-,TRBJ1-2,TRBV7-6,CASSLGPDGGYTF,TGTGCCAGCAGCTTGGGCCCGGATGGGGGCTACACCTTC